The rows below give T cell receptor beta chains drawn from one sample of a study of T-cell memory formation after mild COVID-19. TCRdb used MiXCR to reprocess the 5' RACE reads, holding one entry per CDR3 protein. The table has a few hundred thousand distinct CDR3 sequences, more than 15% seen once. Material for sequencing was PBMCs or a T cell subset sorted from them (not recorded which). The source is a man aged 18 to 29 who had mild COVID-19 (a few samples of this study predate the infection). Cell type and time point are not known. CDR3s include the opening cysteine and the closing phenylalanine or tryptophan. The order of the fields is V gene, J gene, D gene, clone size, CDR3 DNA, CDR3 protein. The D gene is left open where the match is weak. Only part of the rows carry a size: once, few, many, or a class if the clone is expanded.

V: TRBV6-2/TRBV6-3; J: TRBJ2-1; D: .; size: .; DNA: TGTGCCAGCAGTCCAGACTATTACAATGAGCAGTTCTTC; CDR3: CASSPDYYNEQFF
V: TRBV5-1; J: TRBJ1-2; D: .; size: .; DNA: TGCGCCAGCAGCTGGGAGGGTAACTATGGCTACACCTTC; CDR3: CASSWEGNYGYTF
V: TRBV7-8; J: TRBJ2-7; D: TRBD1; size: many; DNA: TGTGCCAGCAGCTCCCAGGGGGCGGGGTCCGAGCAGTACTTC; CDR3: CASSSQGAGSEQYF
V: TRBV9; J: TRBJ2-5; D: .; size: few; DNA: TGTGCCAGCAACCCCAGCGGGCAAGAGACCCAGTACTTC; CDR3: CASNPSGQETQYF
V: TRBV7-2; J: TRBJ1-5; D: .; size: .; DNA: TGTGCCAGCAGCTCCAAGGGTCCGGGGCTCAATCAGCCCCAGCATTTT; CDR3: CASSSKGPGLNQPQHF
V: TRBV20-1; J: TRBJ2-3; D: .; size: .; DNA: TGCAGCGTCACTCGCAGCGACAGGGAGGTTACAGATACGCAGTATTTT; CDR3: CSVTRSDREVTDTQYF
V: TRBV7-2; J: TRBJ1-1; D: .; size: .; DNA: TGTGCCAGCAGCAACCGGGACTTCCTTAACACTGAAGCTTTCTTT; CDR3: CASSNRDFLNTEAFF
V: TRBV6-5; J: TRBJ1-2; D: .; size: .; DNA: TGTGCCAGCAGTTACTCTCTGAAGACAGGCAGGGGCTATGGCTACACCTTC; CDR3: CASSYSLKTGRGYGYTF
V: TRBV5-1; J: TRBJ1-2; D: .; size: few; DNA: TGCGCCAGCAGCGAGGGGGGCTATCTCTATGGCTACACCTTC; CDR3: CASSEGGYLYGYTF
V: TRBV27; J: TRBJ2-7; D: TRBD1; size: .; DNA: TGTGCCAGCGGGGTGACAGGGGGCCTTAGCGAGCAGTACTTC; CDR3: CASGVTGGLSEQYF
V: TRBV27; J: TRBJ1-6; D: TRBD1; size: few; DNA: TGTGCCAGCAGAAGGGACAGTCCTCCTTCACCCCTCCACTTT; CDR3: CASRRDSPPSPLHF
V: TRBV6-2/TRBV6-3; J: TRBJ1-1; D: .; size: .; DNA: TGTGCCAGCAGGCTGGGGACGGGTGGCACTGAAGCTTTCTTT; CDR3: CASRLGTGGTEAFF
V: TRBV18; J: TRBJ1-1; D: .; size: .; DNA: TGTGCCAGCTCACCACAGGGATTTGACACTGAAGCTTTCTTT; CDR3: CASSPQGFDTEAFF